Following are 32 T cell receptor beta chains from one sample sequenced in a study of molecular identifiers for immune sequencing clone quantification. TCRdb ran MiXCR on the PCR reads and lists one entry per CDR3 protein. Among fewer than 45,000 distinct CDR3 sequences listed, less than 20% were seen once. The sequenced sample consisted of naive CD8+ T cells from blood, with Jurkat cell RNA spiked in. Subset here: FACS-sorted CD8+CD4-CCR7+CD45RA+ naive T cells. The origin of the receptors is a human donor in good health. Some libraries in this study had Jurkat cell RNA spiked in.

This clonotype was counted many times. The chain combines TRBV28 with TRBJ2-5, with TRBD2 matching 12 bases. With 6 bases clipped from V and 5 bases from J, the junction kept 7 bases outside the gene matches. This CDR3 has 15 residues. CDR1 and CDR2 from the germline V gene are MDHEN and SYDVKM. The CDR3 spells CASSPSGRAGETQYF. The CDR3 DNA sequence: TGTGCCAGCAGCCCTAGCGGGAGGGCCGGGGAGACCCAGTACTTC.

On this clonotype itself: A much larger clone differs by one base, so this may be a read error. The chain uses TRBV28 and TRBJ1-1, with D tentatively TRBD1 (6 bases). The CDR3 loop spans 16 amino acids. Per the germline V gene, CDR1 is MDHEN and CDR2 is SYDVKM. CDR3: CASIVGDTLALTGAFF. Here the CDR3 DNA reads TGTGCCAGCATAGTGGGGGACACCCTCGCCCTCACTGGAGCTTTCTTT.

This clonotype was counted ten times or more. The V and J genes are TRBV6-5 and TRBJ2-3; 7 bases align to TRBD2. With V trimmed by 2 bases and J by 2 bases, 1 base remained unmatched. Looked up from germline, CDR1 is MNHEY and CDR2 is SVGAGI. This CDR3 comprises 14 residues. For the CDR3, the DNA is TGTGCCAGCAGTTACCTAGCGGACACAGATACGCAGTATTTT. Translated, it gives CASSYLADTDTQYF.

This clonotype was observed many times. This chain links TRBV20-1 with TRBJ1-2; D is unresolved. V was shortened by 6 bases and J by 8 bases, with 22 bases between the two germline ends. Germline loops: CDR1 DFQATT, CDR2 SNEGSKA (reference sequence). The CDR3 consists of 14 residues. The CDR3 sequence: CSAPDSGFGFGYTF. In DNA form, the CDR3 reads TGCAGTGCCCCAGATTCAGGTTTTGGCTTCGGCTACACCTTC.

Many counts were recorded for this clonotype. V usage is TRBV7-2 and J usage is TRBJ2-1, with TRBD1 identical over 8 bases. V was clipped by 2 bases and J by 3 bases; unmatched bases: 9. The CDR3 sequence is 17 residues long. Germline CDR1 reads SGHTA; CDR2 reads FQGNSA. This CDR3 reads CASSLSFVDRVYNEQFF. CDR3 in DNA: TGTGCCAGCAGCTTAAGTTTCGTGGACAGGGTCTACAATGAGCAGTTCTTC.

This clonotype appeared a few times. The V and J genes are TRBV18 and TRBJ2-7; perhaps TRBD2 as D (5 bases). CDR1 is KGHSH, CDR2 LQKENI, per germline. V was shortened by 2 bases and J by 5 bases, with 13 bases between the two germline ends. This CDR3 has 14 amino acids. The CDR3 protein is CASSPYPGYDEQYF. The CDR3 DNA reads TGTGCCAGCTCACCATACCCGGGGTACGACGAGCAGTACTTC.

This clonotype was seen ten or more times. The rearrangement uses TRBV29-1 and TRBJ2-1; D possibly matches TRBD1 or TRBD2 (5 bases each). V lost 7 bases and J 3 bases, leaving 7 bases between the germline ends. The length of the CDR3 is 11 residues. Germline V gene data show CDR1 as SQVTM and CDR2 as ANQGSEA. CDR3 DNA: TGCAGCGGGGACGTCTACAATGAGCAGTTCTTC. This translates into CSGDVYNEQFF.

This clonotype was detected ten times or more. The chain is built from TRBV7-2 and TRBJ2-2; the D gene could be TRBD1 or TRBD2 (7 bases each). The CDR3 extends over 16 amino acids. Between the trimmed V and J ends, which lost 1 base and 6 bases, there was a span of 15 bases. The germline V gene has CDR1 SGHTA and CDR2 FQGNSA. CDR3 nucleotide sequence: TGTGCCAGCAGCTTAGTGGGAGGGGGCGCCCCCGGGGAGCTGTTTTTT. Amino acid sequence: CASSLVGGGAPGELFF. The full variable domain, in which reference TRBV7-2 and TRBJ2-2 provide the parts outside the CDR3, is GAGVSQSPSNKVTEKGKDVELRCDPISGHTALYWYRQSLGQGLEFLIYFQGNSAPDKSGLPSDRFSAERTGGSVSTLTIQRTQQEDSAVYLCASSLVGGGAPGELFFGEGSRLTVL.

This clonotype was counted only a few times. The genes are TRBV27 and TRBJ1-6; TRBD1 is a possible D gene (5 bases). The CDR3 has 14 amino acids. Trimming shortened V by 6 bases and J by 7 bases, and 13 bases separated the two germline ends. Germline CDR1 and CDR2: MNHEY and SMNVEV (reference sequence). In DNA, the CDR3 is TGTGCCAGCAGACCTACAGGTGCAAATTCACCCCTCCACTTT. Amino acid sequence: CASRPTGANSPLHF.

This clonotype was counted many times. This chain uses TRBV14 with TRBJ2-3; the match to TRBD2 covers 12 bases. The germline CDR1 and CDR2 sequences are SGHDN and FVKESK. This CDR3 region has 15 residues. The ends lost 2 bases at V and 4 bases at J; junction bases unmatched: 1. As DNA, the CDR3 is TGTGCCAGCAGCCAACTAGCGGGAGGGGCAGATACGCAGTATTTT. It specifies CASSQLAGGADTQYF.

This clonotype was recorded at least ten times. V is TRBV29-1 and J is TRBJ2-5; D is unresolved. The germline V gene encodes CDR1 SQVTM and CDR2 ANQGSEA. Trimming took off 8 bases at V and 0 bases at J, with 13 bases between the two ends. The length of the CDR3 is 13 residues. This chain's CDR3 is CSLWTEYQETQYF. As DNA, the CDR3 is TGCAGCCTATGGACCGAGTACCAAGAGACCCAGTACTTC.

In this sample, this clonotype turned up many times. This chain uses TRBV7-9 with TRBJ2-7, with TRBD2 identical over 11 bases. CDR3 length equals 18 residues. Germline CDR1 SEHNR, CDR2 FQNEAQ (reference sequence). V was clipped by 5 bases and J by 5 bases; unmatched bases: 17. CDR3 nucleotides: TGTGCCAGCAGCCCCCGAATCCCAAAACTAGCGGGAGTGAACGAGCAGTACTTC. This sequence encodes CASSPRIPKLAGVNEQYF.

This clonotype has at least ten counts. The chain couples TRBV6-5 to TRBJ1-1; D is possibly TRBD1 (6 bases). CDR1 is MNHEY, CDR2 SVGAGI, per germline. Trimming pared 0 bases from V and 2 bases from J, leaving 10 bases between. The CDR3 spans 15 residues. The chain's CDR3 is CASSYSWTANTEAFF. The CDR3 DNA reads as TGTGCCAGCAGTTACTCGTGGACAGCCAACACTGAAGCTTTCTTT.

A word on this clonotype: It may be a read error: a sequence one base away is much more abundant. This rearrangement joins TRBV12-3 or TRBV12-4 to TRBJ2-2; 7 nucleotides align to TRBD2. J was trimmed by 8 bases and V by 5 bases; bases with no gene match: 14. The CDR3 loop spans 16 amino acids. In DNA, the CDR3 is TGTGCCAGCAGTCCGGGGACTTGCGGGAGTATTGGGGAGCTGTTTTTT. Its protein product is CASSPGTCGSIGELFF.

This clonotype was observed a few times. The genes are TRBV12-3 or TRBV12-4 and TRBJ2-1; 8 bases align to TRBD2. This CDR3 contains 15 residues. V gave up 3 bases and J gave up 7 bases; unmatched junction bases: 8. CDR3 in amino acids: CASSFLGRALNEQFF. Written as DNA, the CDR3 is TGTGCCAGCAGTTTTCTCGGGAGGGCCTTGAATGAGCAGTTCTTC.

Worth noting for this clonotype: A much larger clone is a single base away; this may be a read error. The rearrangement links TRBV2 to TRBJ2-3; D is possibly TRBD1 (6 bases). From germline, CDR1 is SNHLY and CDR2 FYNNEI. The CDR3 runs to 14 residues. DNA for the CDR3: TGTGCCAGTGGGGGCGGAGCCAGCAAAGATACGCAGTATTTT. Its translation is CASGGGASKDTQYF.

This clonotype has a count of ten or more. The chain combines TRBV7-9 with TRBJ2-7; D perhaps matches TRBD1 (7 bases). CDR3 length equals 16 residues. Germline V gives CDR1 SEHNR, CDR2 FQNEAQ (reference sequence). Trimming took off 1 base at V and 4 bases at J, with 17 bases between the two ends. For the CDR3, the DNA is TGTGCCAGCAGCTTAGATCGCGGGACAGAGAGGTACGAGCAGTACTTC. Translation: CASSLDRGTERYEQYF. The complete variable domain, with remaining parts taken from reference TRBV7-9 and TRBJ2-7, reads DTGVSQNPRHKITKRGQNVTFRCDPISEHNRLYWYRQTLGQGPEFLTYFQNEAQLEKSRLLSDRFSAERPKGSFSTLEIQRTEQGDSAMYLCASSLDRGTERYEQYFGPGTRLTVT.

This clonotype has ten or more counts. The CDR3 region is CAVQGGQETQYF. As DNA, the CDR3 is TGTGCAGTACAGGGGGGGCAAGAGACCCAGTACTTC. The genes are TRBV6-5 and TRBJ2-5; a weak D match, TRBD1 (8 bases). In germline, CDR1 is MNHEY, CDR2 SVGAGI. This CDR3 spans 12 amino acids.

The gene calls are TRBV12-3 or TRBV12-4 and TRBJ2-5; 10 bases fit TRBD1. CDR3 length: 16 amino acids. Trimming took 3 bases from V and 2 from J; bases not matched to a gene: 6. The CDR3, as DNA: TGTGCCAGCAGTTTCGTCGTGGACAGGGGGCAAGAGACCCAGTACTTC. Amino acid sequence: CASSFVVDRGQETQYF.

This clonotype was seen ten or more times. V usage is TRBV4-2 and J usage is TRBJ2-3, with TRBD1 matching 9 bases. This CDR3 contains 19 residues. Per germline, CDR1 LGHNA and CDR2 YNFKEQ. V shed 4 bases and J 2 bases; nucleotides not matched to a gene: 16. The CDR3 DNA reads TGTGCCAGCAGCCCCGCTCAAATCTCGGGGACAGGGATCACAGATACGCAGTATTTT. Translated, it gives CASSPAQISGTGITDTQYF.

This clonotype was seen ten or more times. The chain couples TRBV3-1 to TRBJ2-5, with D maybe TRBD1 (6 bases). Trimming left V 0 bases short and J 1 base short, with 18 bases between. Germline V gene sequence: CDR1 LGHDT, CDR2 YNNKEL (reference sequence). The CDR3 extends over 18 amino acids. CDR3 residues: CASSQDDQDRTLQETQYF. The DNA for the CDR3 is TGTGCCAGCAGCCAAGACGACCAGGACAGAACCCTCCAAGAGACCCAGTACTTC.

This clonotype was counted once. The chain is built from TRBV19 and TRBJ2-1; 7 positions agree with TRBD1. The CDR3 is 13 amino acids. The J segment lost 4 bases and the V segment lost 8 bases, leaving 5 bases of the junction unmatched. CDR1 is LNHDA and CDR2 is SQIVND in the germline V gene (reference sequence). CDR3 residues: CASGTTGYNEQFF. The CDR3 region has the DNA TGTGCCAGTGGTACGACAGGGTACAATGAGCAGTTCTTC. The whole variable domain, remainder taken from reference TRBV19 and TRBJ2-1, is DGGITQSPKYLFRKEGQNVTLSCEQNLNHDAMYWYRQDPGQGLRLIYYSQIVNDFQKGDIAEGYSVSREKKESFPLTVTSAQKNPTAFYLCASGTTGYNEQFFGPGTRLTVL.

As regards this clonotype: A much larger clone differs by one base, so this may be a read error. This rearrangement joins TRBV12-3 or TRBV12-4 to TRBJ1-2, with 8 bases that match TRBD1. The CDR3 loop spans 14 amino acids. Trimming at V came to 4 bases and at J to 2 bases, leaving 3 bases not matched to a gene. DNA for the CDR3: TGTGCCAGCAGTTCGGGACAGGTGAACTATGGCTACACCTTC. As protein: CASSSGQVNYGYTF.

The chain uses TRBV20-1 and TRBJ2-3; possibly TRBD1 or TRBD2 for D (11 bases each). This CDR3 is built from 17 residues. V gave up 6 bases and J gave up 6 bases, with 28 bases separating them. Per the germline V gene, CDR1 is DFQATT and CDR2 is SNEGSKA (reference sequence). The CDR3 here is CSARTGGLASGRDTQYF. The CDR3 coding sequence is TGCAGTGCGAGGACAGGGGGCCTGGCTAGCGGGAGGGATACGCAGTATTTT.

In its sample, this clonotype was seen many times. V gene TRBV7-2 combines with J gene TRBJ2-1, with TRBD2 matching 9 bases. With 3 bases clipped from V and 4 bases from J, the junction kept 10 bases outside the gene matches. The CDR3 is 17 residues long. Germline V gene data show CDR1 as SGHTA and CDR2 as FQGNSA. CDR3 DNA: TGTGCCAGCAGCTTCCAAAAACTAGCGGGTCTTTACAATGAGCAGTTCTTC. Translating gives CASSFQKLAGLYNEQFF.

About this clonotype: This may come from a read error, since a much larger clone is one base off. Here the CDR3 DNA reads TGTGCCAGCAGTACCTCCCTGGGGGGGAGAGGCGAGACCCAGTACTTC. Its translation: CASSTSLGGRGETQYF. V is TRBV6-6 and J is TRBJ2-5; 7 positions match TRBD2. The CDR3 has 16 amino acids. Trimming took 5 bases from V and 5 from J; bases not matched to a gene: 14. Per germline, CDR1 MNHNY and CDR2 SVGAGI (reference sequence).

In DNA form, the CDR3 reads TGCGCCAGCAGCCAAGATGTCATGGTTCGTCGCCTAGCGGGAAGGACCGGGGAGCTGTTTTTT. Translated: CASSQDVMVRRLAGRTGELFF. The chain has TRBV4-3 and TRBJ2-2; TRBD2 matches at 9 bases. The CDR3 loop spans 21 amino acids. Per germline, CDR1 LGHNA and CDR2 YSLEER. V lost 0 bases to trimming and J lost 5 bases; unmatched junction nucleotides: 19.

This clonotype was observed once. A single base separates this from a much larger clone, so it may be a read error. This chain connects TRBV18 to TRBJ1-4; D uncertain. V lost 5 bases and J 8 bases, leaving 15 bases between the germline ends. The CDR3 contains 14 residues. Germline CDR1 KGHSH, CDR2 LQKENI. CDR3 DNA sequence: TGTGCCAGCTCAACCATCGGGAGTGGCGAAAAACTGTTTTTT. Its protein is CASSTIGSGEKLFF.

This clonotype has just a few counts. This chain joins TRBV7-6 and TRBJ2-1; D is possibly TRBD1 (6 bases). The ends were cut back, 0 bases at V and 9 bases at J, with 15 bases in the middle. The germline V gene encodes CDR1 SGHVS and CDR2 FNYEAQ. The CDR3 covers 15 residues. The CDR3 here is CASSLALHLGAEQFF. CDR3 bases: TGTGCCAGCAGCTTAGCCCTTCATCTGGGGGCTGAGCAGTTCTTC.

This clonotype was counted many times. The chain carries TRBV4-1 and TRBJ2-7; D is unclear. This CDR3 contains 13 residues. Germline V gives CDR1 MGHRA, CDR2 YSYEKL. V was shortened by 1 base and J by 3 bases, with 7 bases between the two germline ends. The CDR3 sequence is CASSQVSSYEQYF. The CDR3 DNA reads as TGCGCCAGCAGCCAAGTCTCCAGCTACGAGCAGTACTTC.

V and J are TRBV2 and TRBJ2-1; perhaps TRBD2 as D (6 bases). Trimming took off 9 bases at V and 0 bases at J, with 9 bases between the two ends. The CDR3 spans 13 residues. CDR1 is SNHLY, CDR2 FYNNEI, per germline. This CDR3 reads CARTSLSYNEQFF. CDR3 nucleotides: TGTGCCAGAACTAGCCTCTCCTACAATGAGCAGTTCTTC.

The sample holds many counts of this clonotype. The chain couples TRBV7-2 to TRBJ1-1, with no clear D. CDR3 length equals 15 residues. From germline, CDR1 is SGHTA and CDR2 FQGNSA. The germline V and J ends were trimmed by 1 base and 0 bases, with 9 bases remaining between them. Here the CDR3 DNA reads TGTGCCAGCAGCTTAGATCGTTCGGTGAACACTGAAGCTTTCTTT. As protein: CASSLDRSVNTEAFF. Using reference TRBV7-2 and TRBJ1-1 for the parts outside the CDR3, the full variable domain is GAGVSQSPSNKVTEKGKDVELRCDPISGHTALYWYRQSLGQGLEFLIYFQGNSAPDKSGLPSDRFSAERTGGSVSTLTIQRTQQEDSAVYLCASSLDRSVNTEAFFGQGTRLTVV.